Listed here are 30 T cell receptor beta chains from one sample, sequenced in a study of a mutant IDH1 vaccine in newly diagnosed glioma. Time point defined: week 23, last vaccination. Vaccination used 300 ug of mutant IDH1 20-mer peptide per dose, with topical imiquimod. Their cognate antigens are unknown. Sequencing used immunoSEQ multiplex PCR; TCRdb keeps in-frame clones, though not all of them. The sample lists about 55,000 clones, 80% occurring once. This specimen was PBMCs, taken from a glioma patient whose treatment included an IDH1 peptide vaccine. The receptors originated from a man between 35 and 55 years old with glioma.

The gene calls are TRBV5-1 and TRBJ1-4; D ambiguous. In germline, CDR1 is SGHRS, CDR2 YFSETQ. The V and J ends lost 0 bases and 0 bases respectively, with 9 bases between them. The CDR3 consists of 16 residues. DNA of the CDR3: TGCGCCAGCAGCTTGGCGCCGACTACAACTAATGAAAAACTGTTTTTT. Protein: CASSLAPTTTNEKLFF. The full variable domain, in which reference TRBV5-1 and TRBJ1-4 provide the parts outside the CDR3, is KAGVTQTPRYLIKTRGQQVTLSCSPISGHRSVSWYQQTPGQGLQFLFEYFSETQRNKGNFPGRFSGRQFSNSRSEMNVSTLELGDSALYLCASSLAPTTTNEKLFFGSGTQLSVL.

The CDR3 bases are TGCGCCAGCAGCCAGGGGGGACGGTATAGCAATCAGCCCCAGCATTTT. Its protein product is CASSQGGRYSNQPQHF. V usage is TRBV4-1 and J usage is TRBJ1-5, with a possible D match to TRBD1 (5 bases). Germline V CDR1 and CDR2: MGHRA, YSYEKL. The CDR3 is made up of 16 amino acids. Trimming took 3 bases from V and 0 from J, leaving 12 bases between them.

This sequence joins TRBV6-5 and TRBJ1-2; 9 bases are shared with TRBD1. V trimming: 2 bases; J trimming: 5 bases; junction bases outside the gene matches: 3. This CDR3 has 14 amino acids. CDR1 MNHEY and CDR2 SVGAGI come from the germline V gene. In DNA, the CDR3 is TGTGCCAGCAGTTACGGACAGGGGAGTTATGGCTACACCTTC. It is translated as CASSYGQGSYGYTF.

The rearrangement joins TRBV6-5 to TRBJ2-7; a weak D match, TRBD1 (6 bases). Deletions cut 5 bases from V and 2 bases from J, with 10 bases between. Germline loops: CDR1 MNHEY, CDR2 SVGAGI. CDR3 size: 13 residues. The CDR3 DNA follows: TGTGCCAGCAGTGCCGGGACAACCTACGAGCAGTACTTC. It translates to CASSAGTTYEQYF.

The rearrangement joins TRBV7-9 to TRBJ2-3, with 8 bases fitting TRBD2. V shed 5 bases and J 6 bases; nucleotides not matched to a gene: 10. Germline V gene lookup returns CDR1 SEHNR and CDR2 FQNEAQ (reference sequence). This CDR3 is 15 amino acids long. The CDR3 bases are TGTGCCAGCAGCGGTACGGGACTAGTAGGTGATACGCAGTATTTT. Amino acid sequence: CASSGTGLVGDTQYF.

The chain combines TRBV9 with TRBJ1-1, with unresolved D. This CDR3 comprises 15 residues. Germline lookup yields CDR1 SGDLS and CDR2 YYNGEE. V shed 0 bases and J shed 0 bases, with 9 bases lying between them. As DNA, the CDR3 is TGTGCCAGCAGCGTAGAAGCATCCTTGAACACTGAAGCTTTCTTT. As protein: CASSVEASLNTEAFF.

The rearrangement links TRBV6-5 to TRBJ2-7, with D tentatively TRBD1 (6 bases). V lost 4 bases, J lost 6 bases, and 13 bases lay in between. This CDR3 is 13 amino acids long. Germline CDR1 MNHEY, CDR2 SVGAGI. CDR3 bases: TGTGCCAGCAGTTGGACGGACAGCCCCGAGCAGTACTTC. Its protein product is CASSWTDSPEQYF.

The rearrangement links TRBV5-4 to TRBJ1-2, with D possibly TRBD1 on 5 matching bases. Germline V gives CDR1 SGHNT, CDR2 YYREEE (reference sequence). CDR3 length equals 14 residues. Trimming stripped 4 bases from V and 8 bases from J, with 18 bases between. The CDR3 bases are TGTGCCAGCAGCCCGCAGGGCCGAGGGAAAGGCTACACCTTC. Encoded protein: CASSPQGRGKGYTF.

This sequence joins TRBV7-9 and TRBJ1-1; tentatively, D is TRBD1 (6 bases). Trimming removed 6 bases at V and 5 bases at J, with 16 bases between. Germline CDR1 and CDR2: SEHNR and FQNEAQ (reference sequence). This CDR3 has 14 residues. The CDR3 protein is CASRPDRSKTEAFF. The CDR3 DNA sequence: TGTGCCAGCAGACCTGACAGGAGCAAAACTGAAGCTTTCTTT.

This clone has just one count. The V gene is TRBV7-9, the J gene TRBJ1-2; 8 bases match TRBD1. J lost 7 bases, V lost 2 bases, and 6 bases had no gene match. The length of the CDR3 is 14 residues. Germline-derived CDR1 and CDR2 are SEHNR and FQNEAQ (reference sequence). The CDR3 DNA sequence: TGTGCCAGCAGCTTACCAGGGGGCGTACTTGGCTACACCTTC. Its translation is CASSLPGGVLGYTF.

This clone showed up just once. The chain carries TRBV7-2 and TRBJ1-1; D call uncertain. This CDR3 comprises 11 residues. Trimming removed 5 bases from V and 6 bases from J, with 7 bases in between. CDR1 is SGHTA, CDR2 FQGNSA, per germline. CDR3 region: CASSSRSEAFF. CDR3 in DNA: TGTGCCAGCAGCAGTAGGTCTGAAGCTTTCTTT.

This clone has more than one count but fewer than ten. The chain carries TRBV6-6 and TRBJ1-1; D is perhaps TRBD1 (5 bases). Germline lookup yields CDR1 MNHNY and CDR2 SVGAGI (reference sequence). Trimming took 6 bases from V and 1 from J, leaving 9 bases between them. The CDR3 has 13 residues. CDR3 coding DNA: TGTGCCAGCAGACCGACAGAGAACACTGAAGCTTTCTTT. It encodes CASRPTENTEAFF.

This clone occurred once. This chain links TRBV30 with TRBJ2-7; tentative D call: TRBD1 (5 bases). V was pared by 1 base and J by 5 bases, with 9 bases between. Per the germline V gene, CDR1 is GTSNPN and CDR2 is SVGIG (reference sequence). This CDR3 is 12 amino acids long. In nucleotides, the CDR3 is TGTGCCTGGAGTGCGGTAGGGGACGAGCAGTACTTC. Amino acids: CAWSAVGDEQYF.

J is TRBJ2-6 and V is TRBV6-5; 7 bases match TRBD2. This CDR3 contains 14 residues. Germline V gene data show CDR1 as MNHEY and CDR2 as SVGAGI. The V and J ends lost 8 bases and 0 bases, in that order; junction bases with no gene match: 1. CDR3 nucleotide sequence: TGTGCCAGCCGCGGGGGCTCTGGGGCCAACGTCCTGACTTTC. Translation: CASRGGSGANVLTF.

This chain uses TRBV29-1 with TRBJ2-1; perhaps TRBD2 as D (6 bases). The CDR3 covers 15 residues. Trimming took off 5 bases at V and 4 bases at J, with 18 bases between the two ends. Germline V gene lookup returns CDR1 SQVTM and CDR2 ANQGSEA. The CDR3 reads CSVRGDGGLYNEQFF. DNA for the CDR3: TGCAGCGTTCGGGGAGACGGGGGTTTATACAATGAGCAGTTCTTC.

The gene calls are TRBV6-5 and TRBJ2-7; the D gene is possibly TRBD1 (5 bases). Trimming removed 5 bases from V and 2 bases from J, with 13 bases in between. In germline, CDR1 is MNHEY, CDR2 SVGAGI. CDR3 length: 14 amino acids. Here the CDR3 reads CASSQGDGTYEQYF. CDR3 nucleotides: TGTGCCAGCAGTCAAGGGGATGGAACCTACGAGCAGTACTTC.

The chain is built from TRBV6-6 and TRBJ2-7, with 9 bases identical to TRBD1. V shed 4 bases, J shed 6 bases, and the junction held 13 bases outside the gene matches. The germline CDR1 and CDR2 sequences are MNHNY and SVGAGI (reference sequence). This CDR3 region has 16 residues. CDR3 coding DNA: TGTGCCAGCAGTTCCACCCATAGGACAGGGGAGGGCGAGCAGTACTTC. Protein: CASSSTHRTGEGEQYF.

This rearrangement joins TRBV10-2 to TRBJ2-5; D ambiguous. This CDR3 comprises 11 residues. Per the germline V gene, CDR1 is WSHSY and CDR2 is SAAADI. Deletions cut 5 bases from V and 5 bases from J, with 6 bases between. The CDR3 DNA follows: TGCGCCAGCAGTTTAGGGGAGACCCAGTACTTC. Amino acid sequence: CASSLGETQYF.

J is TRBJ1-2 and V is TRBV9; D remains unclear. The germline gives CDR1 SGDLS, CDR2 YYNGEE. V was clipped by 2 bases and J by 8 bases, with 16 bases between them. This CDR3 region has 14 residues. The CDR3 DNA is TGTGCCAGCAGCGTGGGAGAGGGTATATCGGGCTACACCTTC. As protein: CASSVGEGISGYTF.

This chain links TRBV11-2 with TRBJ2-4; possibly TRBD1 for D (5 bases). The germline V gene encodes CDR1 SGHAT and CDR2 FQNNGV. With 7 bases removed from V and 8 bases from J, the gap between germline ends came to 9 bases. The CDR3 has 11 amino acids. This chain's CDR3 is CASTQGDIQYF. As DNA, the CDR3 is TGTGCCAGCACCCAAGGGGACATTCAGTACTTC.

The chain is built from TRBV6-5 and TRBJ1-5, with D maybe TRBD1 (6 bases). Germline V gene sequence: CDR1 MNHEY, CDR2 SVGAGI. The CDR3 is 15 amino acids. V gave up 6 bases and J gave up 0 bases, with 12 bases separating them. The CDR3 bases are TGTGCCAGCAGCAACGCGGGGGCTAGCAATCAGCCCCAGCATTTT. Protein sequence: CASSNAGASNQPQHF.

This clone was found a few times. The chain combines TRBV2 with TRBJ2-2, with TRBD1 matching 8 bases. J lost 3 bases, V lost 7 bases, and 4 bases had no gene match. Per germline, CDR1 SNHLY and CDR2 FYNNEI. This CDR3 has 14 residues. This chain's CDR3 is CASTGQAYTGELFF. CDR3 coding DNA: TGTGCCAGCACGGGACAGGCTTACACCGGGGAGCTGTTTTTT. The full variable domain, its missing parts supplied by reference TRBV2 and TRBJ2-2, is EPEVTQTPSHQVTQMGQEVILRCVPISNHLYFYWYRQILGQKVEFLVSFYNNEISEKSEIFDDQFSVERPDGSNFTLKIRSTKLEDSAMYFCASTGQAYTGELFFGEGSRLTVL.

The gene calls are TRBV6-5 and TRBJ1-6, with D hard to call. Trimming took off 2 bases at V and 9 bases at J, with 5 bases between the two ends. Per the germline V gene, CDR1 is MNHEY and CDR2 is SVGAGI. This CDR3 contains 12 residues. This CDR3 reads CASSYTGSPLHF. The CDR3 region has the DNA TGTGCCAGCAGTTACACGGGTTCACCCCTCCACTTT.

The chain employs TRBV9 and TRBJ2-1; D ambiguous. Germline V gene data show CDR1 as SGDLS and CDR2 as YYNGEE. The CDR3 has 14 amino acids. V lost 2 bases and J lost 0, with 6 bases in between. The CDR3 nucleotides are TGTGCCAGCAGCGTCCGAAGCTCCTACAATGAGCAGTTCTTC. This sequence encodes CASSVRSSYNEQFF. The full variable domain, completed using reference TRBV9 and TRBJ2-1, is DSGVTQTPKHLITATGQRVTLRCSPRSGDLSVYWYQQSLDQGLQFLIQYYNGEERAKGNILERFSAQQFPDLHSELNLSSLELGDSALYFCASSVRSSYNEQFFGPGTRLTVL.

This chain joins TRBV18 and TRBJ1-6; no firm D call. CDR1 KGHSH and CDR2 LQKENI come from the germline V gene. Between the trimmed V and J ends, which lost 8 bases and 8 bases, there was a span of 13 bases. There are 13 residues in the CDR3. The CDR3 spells CASGLSQDSPLHF. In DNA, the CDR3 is TGTGCCAGCGGCCTAAGTCAGGATTCACCCCTCCACTTT.

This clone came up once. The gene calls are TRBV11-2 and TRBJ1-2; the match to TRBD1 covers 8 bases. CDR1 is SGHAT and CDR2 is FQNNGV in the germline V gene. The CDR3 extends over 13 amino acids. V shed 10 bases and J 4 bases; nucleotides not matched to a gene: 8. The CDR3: CATGQGIGYGYTF. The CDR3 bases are TGTGCCACCGGACAGGGTATTGGCTATGGCTACACCTTC. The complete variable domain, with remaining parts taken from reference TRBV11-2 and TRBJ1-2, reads EAGVAQSPRYKIIEKRQSVAFWCNPISGHATLYWYQQILGQGPKLLIQFQNNGVVDDSQLPKDRFSAERLKGVDSTLKIQPAKLEDSAVYLCATGQGIGYGYTFGSGTRLTVV.

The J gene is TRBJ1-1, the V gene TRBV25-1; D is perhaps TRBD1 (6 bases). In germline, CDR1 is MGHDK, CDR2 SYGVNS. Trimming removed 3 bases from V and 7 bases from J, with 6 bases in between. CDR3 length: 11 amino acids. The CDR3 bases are TGTGCCAGCAGTGAGGACAGTGAAGCTTTCTTT. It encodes CASSEDSEAFF.

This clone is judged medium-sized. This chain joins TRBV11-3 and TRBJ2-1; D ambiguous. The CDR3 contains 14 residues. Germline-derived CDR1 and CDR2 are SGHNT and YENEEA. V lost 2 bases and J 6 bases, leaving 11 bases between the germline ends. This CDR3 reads CASSLSGQSNEQFF. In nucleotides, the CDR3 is TGTGCCAGCAGCTTATCTGGGCAGAGCAATGAGCAGTTCTTC.

The CDR3 sequence is CASSQELGANQPQHF. CDR3 nucleotides: TGCGCCAGCAGCCAAGAGTTAGGGGCCAATCAGCCCCAGCATTTT. The chain has TRBV4-1 and TRBJ1-5; the D gene is possibly TRBD1 (5 bases). The germline V and J ends were trimmed by 0 bases and 3 bases, with 9 bases remaining between them. The CDR3 runs 15 residues. Germline V gene data show CDR1 as MGHRA and CDR2 as YSYEKL.

CDR3 DNA: TGTGCCAGCAGCCCCCGGACAGGGTTAATGAACACTGAAGCTTTCTTT. Protein: CASSPRTGLMNTEAFF. This sequence joins TRBV13 and TRBJ1-1; TRBD1 matches 8 bases. The trim removed 5 bases at V and 0 bases at J, leaving 8 bases unmatched. The germline V gene encodes CDR1 PRHDT and CDR2 FYEKMQ (reference sequence). CDR3 length: 16 amino acids.